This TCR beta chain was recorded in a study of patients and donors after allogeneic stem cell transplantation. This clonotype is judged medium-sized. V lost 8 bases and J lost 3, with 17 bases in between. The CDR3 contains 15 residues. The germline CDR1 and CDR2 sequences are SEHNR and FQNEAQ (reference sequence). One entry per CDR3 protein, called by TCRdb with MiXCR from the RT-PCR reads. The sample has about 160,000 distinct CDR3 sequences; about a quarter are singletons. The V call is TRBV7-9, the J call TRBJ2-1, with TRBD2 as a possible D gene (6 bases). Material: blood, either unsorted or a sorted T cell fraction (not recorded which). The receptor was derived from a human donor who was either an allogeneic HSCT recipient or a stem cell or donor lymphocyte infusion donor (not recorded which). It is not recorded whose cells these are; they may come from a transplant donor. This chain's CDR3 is CASGVTGTLYNEQFF. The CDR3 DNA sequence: TGTGCCAGCGGAGTGACGGGGACTCTCTACAATGAGCAGTTCTTC.